Reported below is one TCR beta chain. The data belong to a study of cytomegalovirus exposure and HLA in healthy donors. The study ran its PCR with 60 Vbeta and 13 Jbeta primers. Libraries were prepared by immunoSEQ multiplex PCR; TCRdb keeps only in-frame clonotypes and omits some of them. The sample shows around 110,000 clones, around 65% of them seen only once. Unmatched junction bases numbered 4, after V lost 6 bases and J lost 8 bases. Germline V lookup: CDR1 LNHDA, CDR2 SQIVND (reference sequence). CDR3 length: 12 amino acids. The chain combines TRBV19 with TRBJ1-1; 9 bases align to TRBD1. This clonotype was obtained from a man between 18 and 29 years old in good health and CMV-seronegative. The specimen sequenced was PBMCs. CDR3 DNA sequence: TGTGCCAGTAGAGACAGGGGGGGGGAAGCTTTCTTT. It codes for CASRDRGGEAFF.